Each of the 14 T cell receptor beta chains below was sequenced from the same sample in a study of Graves' ophthalmopathy and Graves' hyperthyroidism. RNA served as the template for amplifying TCR beta CDR3 regions. HTBI primers were employed in first-round RT-PCR, then a second-round multiplex PCR followed. Each CDR3 protein gets one entry after TCRdb re-called the multiplex PCR reads with MiXCR. The sample records about 1.1 million distinct CDR3 sequences, around a third being singletons. Sequenced material: peripheral blood or thyroid tissue (not recorded which). The source of these receptors is an adult man with Graves' hyperthyroidism.

This chain links TRBV4-1 with TRBJ1-4; TRBD1 agrees at 9 bases. The CDR3 loop spans 16 amino acids. Germline trimming cut 0 bases from V and 5 bases from J; bases unmatched to any gene: 4. Per germline, CDR1 MGHRA and CDR2 YSYEKL. In DNA, the CDR3 is TGCGCCAGCAGCCAAGAAGGGACAGGGCGAAATGAAAAACTGTTTTTT. It specifies CASSQEGTGRNEKLFF.

The sample holds a few counts of this clonotype. This sequence joins TRBV19 and TRBJ2-5; D is perhaps TRBD2 (5 bases). CDR1 and CDR2 (germline): LNHDA, SQIVND (reference sequence). V shed 5 bases and J shed 9 bases, with 13 bases lying between them. The CDR3 is 12 amino acids. The CDR3: CASSAALGAQYF. The CDR3 bases are TGTGCCAGTAGTGCGGCCTTGGGAGCCCAGTACTTC.

The V call is TRBV5-6, the J call TRBJ1-1; 9 bases fit TRBD1. The CDR3 is 15 amino acids. Germline V gene data show CDR1 as SGHDT and CDR2 as YYEEEE. After removal of 4 bases from V and 1 base from J, the junction contained 5 bases not matched to a gene. CDR3 amino acids: CASSEMGQGNTEAFF. CDR3 nucleotides: TGTGCCAGCAGCGAAATGGGACAGGGGAACACTGAAGCTTTCTTT. The variable domain in full, completed from reference TRBV5-6 and TRBJ1-1, reads DAGVTQSPTHLIKTRGQQVTLRCSPKSGHDTVSWYQQALGQGPQFIFQYYEEEERQRGNFPDRFSGHQFPNYSSELNVNALLLGDSALYLCASSEMGQGNTEAFFGQGTRLTVV.

In its sample, this clonotype was seen many times. This may be a read error: a much more frequent sequence differs by one nucleotide. The rearrangement links TRBV7-2 to TRBJ2-7; no reliable D call. V shed 2 bases and J shed 5 bases, with 4 bases lying between them. From germline, CDR1 is SGHTA and CDR2 FQGNSA. This CDR3 has 11 residues. The CDR3 DNA reads as TGTGCCAGCAGCTTATCCCACGAGCAGTACTTC. Its protein is CASSLSHEQYF.

In its sample, this clonotype was seen many times. V is TRBV10-3 and J is TRBJ2-7; 13 bases fit TRBD2. The CDR3 loop spans 16 amino acids. With 6 bases clipped from V and 0 bases from J, the junction kept 5 bases outside the gene matches. The V gene's germline CDR1 is ENHRY and CDR2 SYGVKD. DNA for the CDR3: TGTGCCATCAGCACCGGACTAGCGGGGGACTCCTACGAGCAGTACTTC. Translating it yields CAISTGLAGDSYEQYF.

This clonotype was observed at least ten times. The rearrangement links TRBV20-1 to TRBJ1-6; D is unclear. Deletions cut 3 bases from V and 7 bases from J, with 7 bases between. CDR1 is DFQATT and CDR2 is SNEGSKA in the germline V gene (reference sequence). There are 12 residues in the CDR3. As DNA, the CDR3 is TGCAGTGCTAGGTTTCGGAATTCACCCCTCCACTTT. Translation: CSARFRNSPLHF.

The rearrangement links TRBV5-1 to TRBJ2-7, with D perhaps given as TRBD1 or TRBD2 (6 bases each). Germline V lookup: CDR1 SGHRS, CDR2 YFSETQ. The CDR3 runs to 15 residues. V lost 0 bases and J 3 bases, leaving 13 bases between the germline ends. The DNA for the CDR3 is TGCGCCAGCAGCTTGGAGGGGGGAGAGATCTACGAGCAGTACTTC. As protein: CASSLEGGEIYEQYF.

Concerning this clonotype: A clone one base away is much larger, so this may be a read error. The genes are TRBV7-9 and TRBJ2-7, with no clear D. CDR1 is SEHNR and CDR2 is FQNEAQ in the germline V gene (reference sequence). The CDR3 consists of 14 residues. Trimming removed 2 bases from V and 2 bases from J, with 10 bases in between. CDR3 sequence reads: CASSLSADTYEQYF. The CDR3 region has the DNA TGTGCCAGCAGCTTATCGGCAGATACCTACGAGCAGTACTTC.

The chain couples TRBV5-5 to TRBJ2-7; 8 bases fit TRBD1. The CDR3 has 14 amino acids. V gave up 5 bases and J gave up 3 bases; unmatched junction bases: 7. CDR1 is SGHKS, CDR2 YYEKEE, per germline (reference sequence). CDR3 residues: CASRPDRGNYEQYF. CDR3 coding DNA: TGTGCCAGCAGACCAGACAGGGGAAACTACGAGCAGTACTTC.

A note on this clonotype: A read error may explain this, as a much larger clone is one base away. V and J are TRBV5-4 and TRBJ2-7, with 8 bases matching TRBD1. Germline V CDR1 and CDR2: SGHNT, YYREEE (reference sequence). J lost 5 bases, V lost 3 bases, and 10 bases had no gene match. CDR3 length equals 15 residues. CDR3 in DNA: TGTGCCAGCAGCTGTACAGGGGGAATTAATCACGAGCAGTACTTC. This encodes CASSCTGGINHEQYF.

This clonotype was counted ten times or more. The chain recombines TRBV7-2 with TRBJ1-4; 9 nucleotides match TRBD1. The V and J ends lost 5 bases and 8 bases, in that order; junction bases with no gene match: 9. Germline V CDR1 and CDR2: SGHTA, FQGNSA. This CDR3 is 15 amino acids long. The DNA of the CDR3 is TGTGCCAGCAGCCTGACGGGACAGGGAAAAGAAAAACTGTTTTTT. This sequence encodes CASSLTGQGKEKLFF.

This chain connects TRBV11-2 to TRBJ2-5; 8 bases fit TRBD2. The germline V gene has CDR1 SGHAT and CDR2 FQNNGV. This CDR3 contains 18 residues. J was trimmed by 5 bases and V by 1 base; bases with no gene match: 15. This CDR3 reads CASSLAASGYLGGETQYF. In DNA form, the CDR3 reads TGTGCCAGCAGCTTAGCGGCTAGCGGGTACTTGGGGGGCGAGACCCAGTACTTC.

The V call is TRBV29-1, the J call TRBJ1-5; TRBD1 might be the D (6 bases). In germline, CDR1 is SQVTM, CDR2 ANQGSEA. The CDR3 spans 12 residues. Trimming took 7 bases from V and 1 from J, leaving 8 bases between them. The chain's CDR3 is CSEDRSNQPQHF. CDR3 nucleotides: TGCAGCGAAGACAGGAGCAATCAGCCCCAGCATTTT. The whole variable domain, filled in from reference TRBV29-1 and TRBJ1-5, reads SAVISQKPSRDICQRGTSLTIQCQVDSQVTMMFWYRQQPGQSLTLIATANQGSEATYESGFVIDKFPISRPNLTFSTLTVSNMSPEDSSIYLCSEDRSNQPQHFGDGTRLSIL.

The CDR3, as DNA: TGTGCCAGCAGTTCGCGGCCACACCCGAATGAAAAACTGTTTTTT. Its protein product is CASSSRPHPNEKLFF. The chain joins TRBV27 to TRBJ1-4, with D unclear. Trimming shortened V by 4 bases and J by 5 bases, and 14 bases separated the two germline ends. The CDR3 covers 15 residues. From germline, CDR1 is MNHEY and CDR2 SMNVEV (reference sequence).